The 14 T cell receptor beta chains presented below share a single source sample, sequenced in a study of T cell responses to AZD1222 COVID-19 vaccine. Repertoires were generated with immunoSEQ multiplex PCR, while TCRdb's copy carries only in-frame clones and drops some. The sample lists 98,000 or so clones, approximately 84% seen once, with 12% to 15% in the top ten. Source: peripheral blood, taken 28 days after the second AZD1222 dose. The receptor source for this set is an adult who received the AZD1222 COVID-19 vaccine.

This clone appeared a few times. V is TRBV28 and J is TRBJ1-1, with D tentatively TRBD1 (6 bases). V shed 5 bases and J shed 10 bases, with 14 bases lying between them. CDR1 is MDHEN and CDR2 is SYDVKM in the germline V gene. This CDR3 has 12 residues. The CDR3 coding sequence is TGTGCCAGCAGTCGCGGGACATTGGCAGCTTTCTTT. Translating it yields CASSRGTLAAFF.

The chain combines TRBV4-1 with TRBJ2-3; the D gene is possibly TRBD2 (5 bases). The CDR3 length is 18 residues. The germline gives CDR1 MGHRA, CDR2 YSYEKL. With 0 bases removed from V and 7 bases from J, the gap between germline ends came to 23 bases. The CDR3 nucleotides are TGCGCCAGCAGCCAAGATGGGTTACTAGTCGTCCCCTCGAATACGCAGTATTTT. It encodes CASSQDGLLVVPSNTQYF.

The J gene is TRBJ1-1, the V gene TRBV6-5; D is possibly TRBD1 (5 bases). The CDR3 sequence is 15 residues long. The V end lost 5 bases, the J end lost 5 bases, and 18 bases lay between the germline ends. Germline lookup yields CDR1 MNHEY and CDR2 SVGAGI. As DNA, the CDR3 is TGTGCCAGCAGTAACCAACAGGCAGGCGTAACTGAAGCTTTCTTT. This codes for CASSNQQAGVTEAFF.

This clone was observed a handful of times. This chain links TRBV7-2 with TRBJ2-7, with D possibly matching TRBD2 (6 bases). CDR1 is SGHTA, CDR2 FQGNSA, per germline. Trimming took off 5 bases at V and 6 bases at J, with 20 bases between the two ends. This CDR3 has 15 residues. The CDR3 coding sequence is TGTGCCAGCAGCGCACAGCCGGGAGAGGGTCTCGAGCAGTACTTC. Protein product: CASSAQPGEGLEQYF. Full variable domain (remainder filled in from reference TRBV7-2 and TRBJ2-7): GAGVSQSPSNKVTEKGKDVELRCDPISGHTALYWYRQSLGQGLEFLIYFQGNSAPDKSGLPSDRFSAERTGGSVSTLTIQRTQQEDSAVYLCASSAQPGEGLEQYFGPGTRLTVT.

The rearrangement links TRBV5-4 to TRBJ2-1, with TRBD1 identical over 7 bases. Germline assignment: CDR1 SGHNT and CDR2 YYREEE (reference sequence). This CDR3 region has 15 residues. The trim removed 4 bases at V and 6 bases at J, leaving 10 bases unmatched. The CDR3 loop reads CASSGNPGQTNEQFF. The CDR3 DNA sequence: TGTGCCAGCAGCGGGAATCCGGGACAGACCAATGAGCAGTTCTTC.

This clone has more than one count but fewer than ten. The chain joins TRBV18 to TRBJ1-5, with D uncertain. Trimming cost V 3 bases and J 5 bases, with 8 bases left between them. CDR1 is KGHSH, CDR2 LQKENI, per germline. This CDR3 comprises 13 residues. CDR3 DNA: TGTGCCAGCTCACCCGGAACCGATCAGCCCCAGCATTTT. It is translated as CASSPGTDQPQHF.

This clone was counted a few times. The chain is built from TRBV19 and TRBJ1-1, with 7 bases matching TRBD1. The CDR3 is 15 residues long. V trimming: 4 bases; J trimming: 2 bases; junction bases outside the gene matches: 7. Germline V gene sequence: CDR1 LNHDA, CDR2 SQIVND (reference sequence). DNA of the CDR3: TGTGCCAGTAGTAAACAGGGGACACTCAACACTGAAGCTTTCTTT. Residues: CASSKQGTLNTEAFF.

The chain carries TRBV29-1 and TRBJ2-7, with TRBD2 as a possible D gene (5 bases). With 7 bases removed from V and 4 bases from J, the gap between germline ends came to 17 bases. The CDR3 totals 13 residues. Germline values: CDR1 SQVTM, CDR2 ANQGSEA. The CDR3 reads CSATGISTYEQYF. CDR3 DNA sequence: TGCAGCGCGACCGGGATTTCTACGTACGAGCAGTACTTC.

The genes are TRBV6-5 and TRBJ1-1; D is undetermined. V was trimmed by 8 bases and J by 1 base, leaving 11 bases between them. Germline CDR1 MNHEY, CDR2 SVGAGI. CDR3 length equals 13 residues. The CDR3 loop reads CASLVSGNTEAFF. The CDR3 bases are TGTGCCAGCCTGGTCTCAGGGAACACTGAAGCTTTCTTT.

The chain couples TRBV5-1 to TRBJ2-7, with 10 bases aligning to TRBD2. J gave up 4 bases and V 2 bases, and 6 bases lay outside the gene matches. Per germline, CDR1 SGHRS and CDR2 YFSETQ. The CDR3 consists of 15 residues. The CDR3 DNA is TGCGCCAGCAGCTTCGGTCTAGCGGGGGAGTACGAGCAGTACTTC. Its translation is CASSFGLAGEYEQYF.

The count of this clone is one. The CDR3, as DNA: TGTGCCAGCAGCTTAGGGTTCGTGGGAGATGACTACGAGCAGTACTTC. Amino acids: CASSLGFVGDDYEQYF. The chain carries TRBV13 and TRBJ2-7; the D gene is possibly TRBD2 (5 bases). Germline values: CDR1 PRHDT, CDR2 FYEKMQ (reference sequence). The CDR3 totals 16 residues. Trimming pared 0 bases from V and 3 bases from J, leaving 15 bases between. Combining the CDR3 with reference TRBV13 and TRBJ2-7 gives the whole variable domain AAGVIQSPRHLIKEKRETATLKCYPIPRHDTVYWYQQGPGQDPQFLISFYEKMQSDKGSIPDRFSAQQFSDYHSELNMSSLELGDSALYFCASSLGFVGDDYEQYFGPGTRLTVT.

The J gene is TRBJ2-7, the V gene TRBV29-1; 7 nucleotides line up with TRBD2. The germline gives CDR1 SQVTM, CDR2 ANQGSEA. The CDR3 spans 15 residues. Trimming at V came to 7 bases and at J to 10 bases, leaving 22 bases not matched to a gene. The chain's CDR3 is CSAITAGLGGSGQYF. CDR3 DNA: TGCAGCGCTATCACTGCGGGGTTGGGGGGGAGTGGACAGTACTTC.

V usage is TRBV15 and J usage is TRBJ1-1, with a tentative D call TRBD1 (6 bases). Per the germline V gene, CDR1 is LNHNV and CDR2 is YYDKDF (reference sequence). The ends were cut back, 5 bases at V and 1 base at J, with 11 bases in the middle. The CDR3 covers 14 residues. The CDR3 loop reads CATSWKTGNTEAFF. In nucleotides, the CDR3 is TGTGCCACCAGCTGGAAGACAGGGAACACTGAAGCTTTCTTT. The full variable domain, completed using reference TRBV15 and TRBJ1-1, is DAMVIQNPRYQVTQFGKPVTLSCSQTLNHNVMYWYQQKSSQAPKLLFHYYDKDFNNEADTPDNFQSRRPNTSFCFLDIRSPGLGDTAMYLCATSWKTGNTEAFFGQGTRLTVV.

CDR3 DNA sequence: TGTGCCAGCAGCTTGAACCCCGGGACGGAAGAGACCCAGTACTTC. Protein: CASSLNPGTEETQYF. The V gene is TRBV7-6, the J gene TRBJ2-5; TRBD1 or TRBD2 may be the D gene (5 bases each). Germline values: CDR1 SGHVS, CDR2 FNYEAQ. Trimming cost V 3 bases and J 3 bases, with 14 bases left between them. This CDR3 is built from 15 residues.